The TCR beta chain described here comes from a study of T cells in Graves' hyperthyroidism and ophthalmopathy (dated by TCRdb to about 2019). Regarding the complete study: Peripheral blood samples were taken at the time of initial diagnosis, prior to any treatment. A discovery cohort of about 100 patients, fewer than 50 with Graves' ophthalmopathy and fewer than 65 with stable Graves' hyperthyroidism, was used to find distinguishing TCR V-J signatures. Prospective prediction of ophthalmopathy was tested in an independent validation cohort of 18 hyperthyroidism patients and around 16 patients who later progressed to ophthalmopathy. The 95 to 100 discovery patients were randomly divided into training and test sets at a 7:3 ratio. In about 6 Graves' hyperthyroidism patients, the study also compared T-cell repertoires from thyroid tissue with T-cell repertoires from blood. After blood sampling, hyperthyroidism patients were treated with methimazole at a starting dose of 30 mg daily, and ophthalmopathy patients were treated with high-dose intravenous methylprednisolone. TCR Vbeta CDR3 sequencing of some 140 peripheral blood samples (approximately 44 ophthalmopathy, roughly 72 hyperthyroidism and roughly 17 progressor patients) is reported in the paper. The investigation overall reported the following: Ophthalmopathy was separated from stable hyperthyroidism by a 13 V-J signature model, with approximately 89% sensitivity and approximately 81% specificity obtained in cross-validation and 80%/75% obtained in testing. Most expanded thyroid clonotypes (frequency above 0.001) were also detected in blood, suggesting blood repertoires may reflect thyroid immune responses. In validation, the model predicted progression to ophthalmopathy with approximately 71% sensitivity and around 72% specificity, a median of about 6.7 months before onset. No statistical method was used to set the sample size in advance, and investigators knew the group allocation.

Hyperthyroidism patients were newly diagnosed, had a disease duration of under 2 months, and were aged 18 to 65 years. Patients with uncontrolled infections, other autoimmune diseases, pregnancy or lactation were excluded. Diagnoses were based on clinical symptoms, serum thyroxine and TRAb, thyroid ultrasound and orbital computed tomography. Blood from progressor patients was collected at the time of first diagnosis with hyperthyroidism, before any ophthalmopathy symptoms had appeared. PBMCs were separated from under 11 ml of fresh peripheral blood using Ficoll-Paque density gradient centrifugation. Progressor patients were first diagnosed with Graves' hyperthyroidism and then developed ophthalmopathy during follow-up. Trizol reagent was used to extract total RNA, and RNA quality was then checked on an Agilent 2100 Bioanalyzer. TCR beta CDR3 regions were amplified from RNA transcripts. The TCR CDR3 was subjected to a first round of RT-PCR using the HTBI primer set and the Qiagen OneStep RT-PCR kit. Libraries were constructed in a second round of multiplex PCR, after which size selection and purification were carried out. The libraries were sequenced on an Illumina HiSeq2000 using paired-end 100 bp reads. Under the source paper's analysis protocol: SOAPnuke was used to process the raw data, with reads discarded if the reads contained adapters or uncalled bases, had a mean Phred below 15, or lacked an exact constant-primer or identifier match. High-quality paired reads were merged with COPE v1.2.5, and unique nucleotide sequences were defined as clonotypes. Clonotypes were aligned to IMGT TRBV, TRBD and TRBJ reference segments using MiTCR v1.1. Analysis was restricted to V-J combinations with a frequency above 0.0001, which covered about 99% of repertoires. The TCS score was defined as the ratio of F50 (clonal expansion) to E x V (chaos), calculated using BLOSUM62-based TCRdist between CDR3 peptides within each V-J. Welch's t-statistics and random forest reduced approximately 520 V-J features to some 14, which were used in a naive Bayes classifier (R e1071). TCRdb reworked the public reads: Q25 trimming with fastp, MiXCR clone assembly, productive beta chains retained. All rows with the same CDR3 protein become a single entry with the most common DNA and genes. The V and J calls were determined by TCRdb, not by the authors. The sample profile shows more than 300,000 distinct CDR3 sequences; roughly a sixth of them were found once. The top ten hold 34% of the sample.

This clonotype was seen at least ten times. This receptor's antigen is unknown. No qualities accompany the bases; no much larger clone lies one base away. CDR1 is given as DFQATT and CDR2 as SNEGSKA, both from the germline V gene (reference sequence). V is trimmed back by 6 bases and J by 4 bases, and the junction contains 11 bases that no gene match accounts for. From cysteine to phenylalanine, the CDR3 is 15 amino acids long. The read is trimmed to its CDR3 DNA, 45 bases read in frame from base 1. Source material: blood. The chain joins TRBV20-1 to TRBJ2-2; the junction holds 7 bases that match TRBD2. This sequence originates from a woman in her 30s with Graves' hyperthyroidism that later progressed to Graves' ophthalmopathy. The CDR3 region has the sequence CSARTGRSATGELFF. The base sequence is TGCAGTGCCCGAACCGGGAGGTCGGCCACCGGGGAGCTGTTTTTT.